The subject of this entry is one TCR beta chain. The record originates from a study of T cells expressing NK-cell markers. TCRdb processed the 5' RACE reads again and assigns one entry to each CDR3 protein, with no DNA. The repertoire shows approximately 150,000 distinct CDR3 sequences; the top ten hold 12%. Germline V gene sequence: CDR1 LGHDT, CDR2 YNNKEL (reference sequence). The CDR3 consists of 14 residues. This chain links TRBV3-1 with TRBJ2-2. The receptor comes from a man aged 18 to 30 in good health. Sequenced sample: blood T cells: a sorted CD56 or NKG2C T cell subset, CD4+ or CD8+ T cells, or bulk PBMC T cells (not recorded which). This chain's CDR3 is CASSPWGNTGELFF. Full variable domain (remainder filled in from reference TRBV3-1 and TRBJ2-2): DTAVSQTPKYLVTQMGNDKSIKCEQNLGHDTMYWYKQDSKKFLKIMFSYNNKELIINETVPNRFSPKSPDKAHLNLHINSLELGDSAVYFCASSPWGNTGELFFGEGSRLTVL.